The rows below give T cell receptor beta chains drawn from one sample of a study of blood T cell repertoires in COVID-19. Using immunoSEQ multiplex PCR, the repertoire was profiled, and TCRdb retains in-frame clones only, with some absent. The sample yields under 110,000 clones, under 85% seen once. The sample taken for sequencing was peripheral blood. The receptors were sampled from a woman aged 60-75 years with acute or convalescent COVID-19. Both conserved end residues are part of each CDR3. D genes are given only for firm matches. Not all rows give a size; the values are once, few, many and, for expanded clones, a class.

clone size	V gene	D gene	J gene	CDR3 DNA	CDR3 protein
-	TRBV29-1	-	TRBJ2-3	TGCAGCGATGCCGGGACTGCTAGAGATACGCAGTATTTT	CSDAGTARDTQYF
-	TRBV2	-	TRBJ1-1	TGTGCCAGCAGTGACCCGGACAGAAACACTGAAGCTTTCTTT	CASSDPDRNTEAFF
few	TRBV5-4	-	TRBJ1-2	TGTGCCAGCAGCTTAGGGGGAGACTATGGCTACACCTTC	CASSLGGDYGYTF
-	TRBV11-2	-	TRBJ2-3	TGTGCCAGCAGCTTACTTTCCTCCACAGATACGCAGTATTTT	CASSLLSSTDTQYF
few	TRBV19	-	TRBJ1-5	TGTGCCAGTGAACTAGCAAGGGGCCAGCCCCAGCATTTT	CASELARGQPQHF
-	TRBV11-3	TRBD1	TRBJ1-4	TGTGCCAGCAGCTTGGGCGAGGGGACAGGGCGTGAAAAACTGTTTTTT	CASSLGEGTGREKLFF
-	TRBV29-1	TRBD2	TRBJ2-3	TGCAGCGTTGAATTGGGGGGGCCGCGCGGGAGGACTAACTCTGATACGCAGTATTTT	CSVELGGPRGRTNSDTQYF
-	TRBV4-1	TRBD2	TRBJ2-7	TGCGCCAGCAGCCAAGATCCGGGACTAGCGGAGATAAATTCCTACGAGCAGTACTTC	CASSQDPGLAEINSYEQYF
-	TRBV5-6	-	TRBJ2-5	TGTGCCAGTGGCCCCCAAGAGACCCAGTACTTC	CASGPQETQYF
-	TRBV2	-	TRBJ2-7	TGTGCCAGCAGAGAAGACACCCCGACCTACGAGCAGTACTTC	CASREDTPTYEQYF
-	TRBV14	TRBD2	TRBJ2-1	TGTGCCAGCAGCCGCTGGACTAGTGGGCTCCCATACAATGAGCAGTTCTTC	CASSRWTSGLPYNEQFF
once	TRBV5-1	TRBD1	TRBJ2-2	TGCGCCAGCAGTCGGGACAGGGGCACCGGGGAGCTGTTTTTT	CASSRDRGTGELFF
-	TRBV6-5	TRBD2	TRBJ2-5	TGTGCCACCATGAGACCCCAGGGAGGGGAGACCCAGTACTTC	CATMRPQGGETQYF
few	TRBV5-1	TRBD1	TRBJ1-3	TGCGCCAGCCGGGACAGGCCTTCCTCAGGCGACACCATATATTTT	CASRDRPSSGDTIYF
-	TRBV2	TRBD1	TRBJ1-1	TGTGCCAGCAGTGAAGGCAGGGGGTGGACTGAAGCTTTCTTT	CASSEGRGWTEAFF
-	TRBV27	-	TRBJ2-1	TGTGCCAGCAGTCTCCAAGGGGTTATATCTGTAAATGAGCAGTTCTTC	CASSLQGVISVNEQFF
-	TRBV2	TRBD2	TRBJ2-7	TGTGCCAGCCAGACTAGCATACACGAGCAGTACTTC	CASQTSIHEQYF
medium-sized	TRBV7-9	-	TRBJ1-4	TGTGCCAGCAGCTTAGGCGGGGTGTATGCTAATGAAAAACTGTTTTTT	CASSLGGVYANEKLFF